The 10 T cell receptor beta chains below come from one sample, sequenced in a study of blood T cell repertoires in COVID-19. Sequenced by immunoSEQ multiplex PCR; TCRdb stores in-frame clones only, minus some. The data show roughly 500,000 clones, with over 75% seen just once and more than 3% held by the top ten. What was sequenced was peripheral blood. The receptors were gathered from a human donor in a cohort sampled during active COVID-19.

The chain joins TRBV19 to TRBJ1-5; D ambiguous. Trimming took off 3 bases at V and 1 base at J, with 10 bases between the two ends. This CDR3 region has 15 residues. The V gene's germline CDR1 is LNHDA and CDR2 SQIVND (reference sequence). CDR3 sequence reads: CASSIPRESNQPQHF. The CDR3 region has the DNA TGTGCCAGTAGTATCCCCCGGGAAAGCAATCAGCCCCAGCATTTT.

The gene calls are TRBV5-4 and TRBJ2-5; TRBD2 aligns across 12 bases. V was clipped by 3 bases and J by 2 bases; unmatched bases: 5. The CDR3 extends over 16 amino acids. Germline CDR1 reads SGHNT; CDR2 reads YYREEE (reference sequence). Written as DNA, the CDR3 is TGTGCCAGCAGCTCCGGGACTAGCGGGCCACAAGAGACCCAGTACTTC. Protein sequence: CASSSGTSGPQETQYF.

In this sample, this clone turned up a few times. The chain joins TRBV27 to TRBJ1-6, with D possibly being TRBD1 (5 bases). V was shortened by 0 bases and J by 9 bases, with 15 bases between the two germline ends. The germline gives CDR1 MNHEY, CDR2 SMNVEV (reference sequence). CDR3 length: 16 amino acids. CDR3 sequence (DNA): TGTGCCAGCAGTTTATCGGCAGGGTTTTGGGTTTCACCCCTCCACTTT. Translated: CASSLSAGFWVSPLHF.

The chain has TRBV5-1 and TRBJ2-1; TRBD1 matches at 9 bases. The junction had 8 bases not matched to a gene; V was cut back by 4 bases and J by 9 bases. In germline, CDR1 is SGHRS, CDR2 YFSETQ. This CDR3 has 14 residues. The CDR3 here is CASSPGTGKGEQFF. In nucleotides, the CDR3 is TGCGCCAGCAGCCCCGGGACAGGGAAGGGTGAGCAGTTCTTC. Drawing the rest from reference TRBV5-1 and TRBJ2-1, the complete variable domain is KAGVTQTPRYLIKTRGQQVTLSCSPISGHRSVSWYQQTPGQGLQFLFEYFSETQRNKGNFPGRFSGRQFSNSRSEMNVSTLELGDSALYLCASSPGTGKGEQFFGPGTRLTVL.

This clone was counted once. This chain uses TRBV5-4 with TRBJ2-5, with TRBD1 as a possible D gene (6 bases). Trimming removed 4 bases at V and 7 bases at J, with 17 bases between. The germline CDR1 and CDR2 sequences are SGHNT and YYREEE (reference sequence). The CDR3 has 14 residues. This chain's CDR3 is CASSPTGPGGTQYF. The CDR3 nucleotides are TGTGCCAGCAGCCCTACAGGGCCCGGAGGGACCCAGTACTTC.

This chain connects TRBV11-2 to TRBJ1-4, with D possibly TRBD1 on 5 matching bases. The ends were cut back, 5 bases at V and 4 bases at J, with 20 bases in the middle. CDR3 size: 17 residues. CDR1 SGHAT and CDR2 FQNNGV come from the germline V gene. The CDR3 here is CASSRTTAPYLNEKLFF. The DNA of the CDR3 is TGTGCCAGCAGCAGGACAACCGCCCCCTACCTTAATGAAAAACTGTTTTTT.

V gene TRBV18 combines with J gene TRBJ1-1; D not resolved. Trimming left V 3 bases short and J 8 bases short, with 10 bases between. The length of the CDR3 is 12 residues. CDR1 is KGHSH and CDR2 is LQKENI in the germline V gene. CDR3 sequence: CASSPQTSEAFF. The CDR3 nucleotides read TGTGCCAGCTCACCCCAGACAAGCGAAGCTTTCTTT.

The V and J genes are TRBV5-1 and TRBJ2-7; D unclear. Trimming took 1 base from V and 9 from J, leaving 14 bases between them. The CDR3 contains 13 residues. Germline V gives CDR1 SGHRS, CDR2 YFSETQ. CDR3 DNA sequence: TGCGCCAGCAGCTTGATCACTTCATCTGGGCAGTACTTC. Translated, it gives CASSLITSSGQYF. Filled out from reference TRBV5-1 and TRBJ2-7, the complete variable domain reads KAGVTQTPRYLIKTRGQQVTLSCSPISGHRSVSWYQQTPGQGLQFLFEYFSETQRNKGNFPGRFSGRQFSNSRSEMNVSTLELGDSALYLCASSLITSSGQYFGPGTRLTVT.

The chain combines TRBV6-1 with TRBJ2-5; tentative D call: TRBD2 (6 bases). V was shortened by 3 bases and J by 4 bases, with 15 bases between the two germline ends. The CDR3 contains 15 residues. Germline CDR1 reads MNHNS; CDR2 reads SASEGT. The CDR3 sequence: CASSEAGSFLETQYF. CDR3 DNA sequence: TGTGCCAGCAGTGAGGCCGGGAGTTTTTTAGAGACCCAGTACTTC.

This chain links TRBV19 with TRBJ1-2, with a tentative D call TRBD1 (6 bases). V lost 6 bases and J lost 5, with 19 bases in between. The CDR3 spans 15 residues. CDR1 and CDR2 from the germline V gene are LNHDA and SQIVND (reference sequence). The CDR3: CASSQTSGTSYGYTF. In DNA, the CDR3 is TGTGCCAGTAGCCAAACTTCCGGGACATCGTATGGCTACACCTTC.